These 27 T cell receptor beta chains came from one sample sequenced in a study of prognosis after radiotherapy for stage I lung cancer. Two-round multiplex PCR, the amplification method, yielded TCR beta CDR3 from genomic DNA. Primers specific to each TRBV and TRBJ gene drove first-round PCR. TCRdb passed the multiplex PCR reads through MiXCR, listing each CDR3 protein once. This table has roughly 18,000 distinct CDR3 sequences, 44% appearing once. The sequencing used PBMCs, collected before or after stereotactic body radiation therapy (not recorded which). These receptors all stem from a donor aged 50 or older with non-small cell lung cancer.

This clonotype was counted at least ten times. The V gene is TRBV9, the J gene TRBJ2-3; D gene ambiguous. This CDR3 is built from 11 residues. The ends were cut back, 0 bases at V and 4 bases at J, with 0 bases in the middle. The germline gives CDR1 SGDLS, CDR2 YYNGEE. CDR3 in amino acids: CASSVADTQYF. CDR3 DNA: TGTGCCAGCAGCGTAGCAGATACGCAGTATTTT.

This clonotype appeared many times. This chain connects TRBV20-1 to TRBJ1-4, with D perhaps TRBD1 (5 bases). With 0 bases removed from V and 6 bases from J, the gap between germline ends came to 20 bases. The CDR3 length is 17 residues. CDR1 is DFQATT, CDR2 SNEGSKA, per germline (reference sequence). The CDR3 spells CSARETGWSGGDEKLFF. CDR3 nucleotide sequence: TGCAGTGCTAGAGAGACTGGGTGGTCCGGGGGAGATGAAAAACTGTTTTTT.

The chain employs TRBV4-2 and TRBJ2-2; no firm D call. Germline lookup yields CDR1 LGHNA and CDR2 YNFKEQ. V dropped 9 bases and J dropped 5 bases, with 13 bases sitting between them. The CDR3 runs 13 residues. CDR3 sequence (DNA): TGTGCCAGTGGAGCGATTGATACCGGGGAGCTGTTTTTT. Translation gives CASGAIDTGELFF.

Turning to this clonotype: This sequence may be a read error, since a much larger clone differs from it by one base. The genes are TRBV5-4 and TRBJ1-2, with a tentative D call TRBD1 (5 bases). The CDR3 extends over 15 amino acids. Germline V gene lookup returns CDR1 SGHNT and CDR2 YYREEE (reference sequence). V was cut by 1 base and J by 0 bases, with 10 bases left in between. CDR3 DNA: TGTGCCAGCAGCTTGTCGGGGACCACTAACTATGGCTACACCTTC. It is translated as CASSLSGTTNYGYTF.

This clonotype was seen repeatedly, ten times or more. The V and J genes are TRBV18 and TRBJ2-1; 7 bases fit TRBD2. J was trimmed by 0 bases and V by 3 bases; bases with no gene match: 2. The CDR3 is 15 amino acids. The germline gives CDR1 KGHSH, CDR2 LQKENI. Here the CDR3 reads CASSPSGFSYNEQFF. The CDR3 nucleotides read TGTGCCAGCTCACCTAGCGGGTTCTCCTACAATGAGCAGTTCTTC.

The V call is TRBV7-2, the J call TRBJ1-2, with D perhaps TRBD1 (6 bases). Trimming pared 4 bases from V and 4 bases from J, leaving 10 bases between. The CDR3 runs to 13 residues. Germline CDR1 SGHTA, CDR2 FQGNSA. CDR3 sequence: CASSSGAGYGYTF. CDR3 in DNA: TGTGCCAGCAGCTCAGGGGCGGGCTATGGCTACACCTTC.

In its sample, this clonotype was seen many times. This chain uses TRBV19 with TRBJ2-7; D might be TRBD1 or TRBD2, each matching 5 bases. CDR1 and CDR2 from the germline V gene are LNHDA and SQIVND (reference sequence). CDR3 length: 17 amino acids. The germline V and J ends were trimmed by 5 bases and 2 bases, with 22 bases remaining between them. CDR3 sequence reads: CASSHKPQRGTTYEQYF. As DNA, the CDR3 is TGTGCCAGTAGTCACAAACCCCAGAGGGGTACCACCTACGAGCAGTACTTC.

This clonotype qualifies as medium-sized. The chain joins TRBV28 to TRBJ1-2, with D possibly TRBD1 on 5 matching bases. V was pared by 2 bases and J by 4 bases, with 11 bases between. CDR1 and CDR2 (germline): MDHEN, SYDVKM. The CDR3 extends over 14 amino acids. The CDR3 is CASSLQTVLYGYTF. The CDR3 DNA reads TGTGCCAGCAGTTTACAGACAGTCCTCTATGGCTACACCTTC.

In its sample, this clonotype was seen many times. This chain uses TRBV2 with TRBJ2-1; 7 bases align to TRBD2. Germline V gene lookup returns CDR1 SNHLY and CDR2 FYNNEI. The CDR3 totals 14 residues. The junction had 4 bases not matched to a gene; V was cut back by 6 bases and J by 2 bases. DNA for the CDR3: TGTGCCAGCAGGCTAGCGGAAGCCTACAATGAGCAGTTCTTC. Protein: CASRLAEAYNEQFF.

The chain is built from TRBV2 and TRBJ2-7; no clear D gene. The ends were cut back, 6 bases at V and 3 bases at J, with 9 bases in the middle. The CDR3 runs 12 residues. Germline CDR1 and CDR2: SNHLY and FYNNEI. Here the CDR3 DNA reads TGTGCCAGCAGGCCGGGTCTCTACGAGCAGTACTTC. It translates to CASRPGLYEQYF.

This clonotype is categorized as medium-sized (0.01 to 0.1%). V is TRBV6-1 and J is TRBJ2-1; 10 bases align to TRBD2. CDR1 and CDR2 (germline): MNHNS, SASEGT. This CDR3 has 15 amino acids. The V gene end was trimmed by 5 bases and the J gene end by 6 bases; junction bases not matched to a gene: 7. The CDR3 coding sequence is TGTGCCAGCAGTAAGAGCGGGAGGGCCGGCAATGAGCAGTTCTTC. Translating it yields CASSKSGRAGNEQFF.

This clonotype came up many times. As DNA, the CDR3 is TGTGCCAGCAGAGGACAGGGACTGAACACTGAAGCTTTCTTT. It specifies CASRGQGLNTEAFF. The chain carries TRBV28 and TRBJ1-1, with 8 bases fitting TRBD1. This CDR3 is 14 amino acids long. The V gene's germline CDR1 is MDHEN and CDR2 SYDVKM. Trimming at V came to 6 bases and at J to 0 bases, leaving 3 bases not matched to a gene.

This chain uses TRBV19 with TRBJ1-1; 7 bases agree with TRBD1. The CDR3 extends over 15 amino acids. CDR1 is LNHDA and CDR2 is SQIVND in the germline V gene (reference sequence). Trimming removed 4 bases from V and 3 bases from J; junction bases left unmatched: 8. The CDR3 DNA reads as TGTGCCAGTAGTAATCTAGACAGGGTGGACACTGAAGCTTTCTTT. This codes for CASSNLDRVDTEAFF.

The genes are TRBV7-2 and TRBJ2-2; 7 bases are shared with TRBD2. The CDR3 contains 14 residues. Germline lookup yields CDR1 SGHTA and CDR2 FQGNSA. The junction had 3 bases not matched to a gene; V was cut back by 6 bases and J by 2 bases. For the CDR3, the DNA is TGTGCCAGCAGTGGGGGGGACAACACCGGGGAGCTGTTTTTT. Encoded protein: CASSGGDNTGELFF.

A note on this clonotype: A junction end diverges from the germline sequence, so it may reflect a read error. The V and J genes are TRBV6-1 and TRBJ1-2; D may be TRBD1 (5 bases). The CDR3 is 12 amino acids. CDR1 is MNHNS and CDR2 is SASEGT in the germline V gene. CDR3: CAGSLGGDGYTF. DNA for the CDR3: TGTGCCGGCAGCCTCGGGGGGGACGGCTACACCTTC.

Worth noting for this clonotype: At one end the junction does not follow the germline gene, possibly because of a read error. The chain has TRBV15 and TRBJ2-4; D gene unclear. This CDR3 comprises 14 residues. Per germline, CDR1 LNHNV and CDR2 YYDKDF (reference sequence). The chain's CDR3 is CATSQGHSKNIQCF. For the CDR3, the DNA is TGTGCCACCAGTCAAGGGCATTCCAAAAACATTCAGTGCTTC.

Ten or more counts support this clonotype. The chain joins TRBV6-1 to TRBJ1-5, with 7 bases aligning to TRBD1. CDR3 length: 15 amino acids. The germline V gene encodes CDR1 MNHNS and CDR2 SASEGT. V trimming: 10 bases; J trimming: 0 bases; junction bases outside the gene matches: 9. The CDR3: CATWDRPFSNQPQHF. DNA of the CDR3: TGTGCCACTTGGGACAGACCCTTTAGCAATCAGCCCCAGCATTTT.

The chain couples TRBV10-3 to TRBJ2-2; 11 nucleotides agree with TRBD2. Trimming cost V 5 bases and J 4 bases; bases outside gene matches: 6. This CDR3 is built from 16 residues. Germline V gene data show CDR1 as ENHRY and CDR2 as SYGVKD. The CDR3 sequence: CAISFGTSGSTGELFF. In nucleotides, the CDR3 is TGTGCCATCAGTTTCGGGACTAGCGGTAGCACCGGGGAGCTGTTTTTT.

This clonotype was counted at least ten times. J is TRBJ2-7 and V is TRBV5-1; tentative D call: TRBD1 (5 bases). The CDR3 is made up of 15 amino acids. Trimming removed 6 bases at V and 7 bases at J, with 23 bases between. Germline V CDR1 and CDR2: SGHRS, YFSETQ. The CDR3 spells CASKELTTGEREQYF. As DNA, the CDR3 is TGCGCCAGCAAGGAGTTGACCACAGGCGAACGGGAGCAGTACTTC.

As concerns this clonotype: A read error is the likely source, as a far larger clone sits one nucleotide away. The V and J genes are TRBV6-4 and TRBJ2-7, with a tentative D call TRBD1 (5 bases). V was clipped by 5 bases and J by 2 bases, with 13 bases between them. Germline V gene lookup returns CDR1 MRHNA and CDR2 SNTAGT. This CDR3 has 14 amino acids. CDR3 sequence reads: CASSPVGPPYEQYF. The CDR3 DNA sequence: TGTGCCAGCAGTCCCGTGGGGCCACCCTACGAGCAGTACTTC.

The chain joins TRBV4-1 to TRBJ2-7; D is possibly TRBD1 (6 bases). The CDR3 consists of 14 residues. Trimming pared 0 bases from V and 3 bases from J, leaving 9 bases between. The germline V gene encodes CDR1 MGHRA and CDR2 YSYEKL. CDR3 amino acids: CASSQDRGFYEQYF. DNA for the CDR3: TGCGCCAGCAGCCAAGACAGGGGCTTCTACGAGCAGTACTTC.

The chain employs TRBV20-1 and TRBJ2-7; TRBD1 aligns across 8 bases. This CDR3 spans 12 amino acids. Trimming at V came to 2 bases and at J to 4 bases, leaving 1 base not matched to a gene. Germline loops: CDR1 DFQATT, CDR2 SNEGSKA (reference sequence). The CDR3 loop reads CSARWTGYEQYF. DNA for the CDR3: TGCAGTGCTAGATGGACAGGGTACGAGCAGTACTTC.

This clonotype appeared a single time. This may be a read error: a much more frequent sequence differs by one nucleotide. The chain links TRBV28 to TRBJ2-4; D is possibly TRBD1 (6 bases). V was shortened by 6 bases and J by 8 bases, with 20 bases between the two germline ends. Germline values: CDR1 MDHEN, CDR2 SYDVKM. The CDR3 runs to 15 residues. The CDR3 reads CASSQTDVGGHIQYF. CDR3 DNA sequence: TGTGCCAGCAGCCAAACCGACGTAGGGGGACACATTCAGTACTTC.

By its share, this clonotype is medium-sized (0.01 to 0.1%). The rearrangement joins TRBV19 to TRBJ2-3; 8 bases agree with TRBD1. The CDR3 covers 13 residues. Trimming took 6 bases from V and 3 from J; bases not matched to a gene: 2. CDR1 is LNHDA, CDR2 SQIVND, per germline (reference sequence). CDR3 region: CASSYRGTDTQYF. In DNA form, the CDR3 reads TGTGCCAGTAGCTACAGGGGGACAGATACGCAGTATTTT.

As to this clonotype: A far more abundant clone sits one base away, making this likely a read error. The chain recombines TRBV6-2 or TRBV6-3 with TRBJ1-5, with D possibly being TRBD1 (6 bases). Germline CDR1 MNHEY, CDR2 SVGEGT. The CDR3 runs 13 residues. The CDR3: CASSSTGNHPQHF. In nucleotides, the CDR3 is TGTGCCAGCAGTAGTACAGGGAATCACCCCCAGCATTTT.

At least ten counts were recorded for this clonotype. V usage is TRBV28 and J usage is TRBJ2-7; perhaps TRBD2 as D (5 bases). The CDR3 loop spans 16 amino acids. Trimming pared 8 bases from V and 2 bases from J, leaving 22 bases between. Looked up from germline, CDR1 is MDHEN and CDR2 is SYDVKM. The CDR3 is CASRGQLYLNTYEQYF. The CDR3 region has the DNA TGTGCCAGCCGAGGGCAGCTATATCTCAACACCTACGAGCAGTACTTC. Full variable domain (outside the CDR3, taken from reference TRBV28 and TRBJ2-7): DVKVTQSSRYLVKRTGEKVFLECVQDMDHENMFWYRQDPGLGLRLIYFSYDVKMKEKGDIPEGYSVSREKKERFSLILESASTNQTSMYLCASRGQLYLNTYEQYFGPGTRLTVT.

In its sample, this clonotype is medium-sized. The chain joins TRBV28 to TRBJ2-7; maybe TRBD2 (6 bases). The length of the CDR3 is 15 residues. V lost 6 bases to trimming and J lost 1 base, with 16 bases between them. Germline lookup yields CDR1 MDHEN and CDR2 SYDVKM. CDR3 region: CASSPGGDGSYEQYF. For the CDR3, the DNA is TGTGCCAGCAGCCCAGGCGGGGACGGATCCTACGAGCAGTACTTC.